This TCR beta chain emerged from a study of blood T cell repertoires in COVID-19. For the study at large: Acute and convalescent COVID-19 specimens originated in the United States, Italy and Spain. PBMCs, B-cell-depleted T cells, or T cells provided the cDNA or gDNA that made up the material.

Authors' processing steps: Researchers report that nucleated cell counts were estimated from reference gene primer amplification. Measured with immunoSEQ multiplex PCR; TCRdb has only the in-frame clones, and not every one. Clonal size and the V and J genes are those of that table, whereas D and trimming came from the DNA. The top ten clones hold approximately 5.3% of a sample with approximately 110,000 clones, roughly 83% of them seen once. This CDR3 has 16 residues. V shed 7 bases, J shed 1 base, and the junction held 8 bases outside the gene matches. The V gene's germline CDR1 is WSHSY and CDR2 SAAADI.

This clonotype was sampled from a human donor in a cohort sampled during active COVID-19. The gene calls are TRBV10-2 and TRBJ2-1; 9 nucleotides agree with TRBD1. Source material: peripheral blood. Written as DNA, the CDR3 is TGCGCCAGCACCCAAGCAGGGACAGGGTCCTACAATGAGCAGTTCTTC. Amino acid sequence: CASTQAGTGSYNEQFF.